This T cell receptor (beta chain) was captured in a study of CD8+CD57+ T cells in acquired aplastic anemia. As for the study in general: Sorted CD4+ and CD8+ cells yielded DNA averaging roughly 3.3 ug. Study-wide points: Found in both controls and patients were some 31 CD8+ CDR3 sequences.

Profiles of TCR beta VDJ and CDR3 were generated from a genomic DNA template. TCRdb re-called the reads with MiXCR, one entry per CDR3 protein. The data contain approximately 170,000 distinct CDR3 sequences, around half of them singletons. With respect to this clonotype: Its specificity is unknown.

The CDR3 contains 15 residues. The V and J ends lost 4 bases and 8 bases, in that order; junction bases with no gene match: 7. Per germline, CDR1 SGHVS and CDR2 FNYEAQ. CD8+CD57+ cell expansion had been shown by flow cytometry in patients chosen for sequencing. This sequence was found in a human donor with aplastic anemia. The sequenced sample was sorted CD4+, CD8+, or CD8+CD57+ T cells (not recorded which) from PBMCs. This rearrangement joins TRBV7-6 to TRBJ1-6, with 8 nucleotides matching TRBD1. CDR3 coding DNA: TGTGCCAGCAGCTCCAGGGGACAGGCGGATTCACCCCTCCACTTT. This gives the protein CASSSRGQADSPLHF.